The rows below give T cell receptor beta chains drawn from one sample of a study of cytomegalovirus exposure and HLA in healthy donors. Here immunoSEQ multiplex PCR was the method, and the copy in TCRdb shows in-frame clones only, minus some. The sample includes more than 150,000 clones, approximately 84% seen only once; the top ten take about 2.3%. Sequencing was done on a sample of PBMCs. The receptor source for this set is a woman aged 18 to 35 in good health and CMV-seronegative. CDR3s include the opening cysteine and the closing phenylalanine or tryptophan. D genes are given only for firm matches. Where a row states a size, it is once, few, many or the class of an expanded clone; other rows omit it.

>-|-|TRBJ2-6|TRBV18
CASSPRQTPGANVLTF
TGTGCCAGCTCACCGCGCCAGACACCTGGGGCCAACGTCCTGACTTTC
>-|-|TRBJ2-3|TRBV1
CTSRKRERDSAKKSTDTQYF
TGCACCAGCCGAAAACGGGAAAGGGACTCCGCAAAGAAGAGCACAGATACGCAGTATTTT
>TRBD1|-|TRBJ2-4|TRBV7-2
CASSLVTGVRAKNIQYF
TGTGCCAGCAGCTTAGTCACAGGGGTCCGGGCCAAAAACATTCAGTACTTC
>TRBD1|-|TRBJ1-1|TRBV19
CATLSGTGVNTEAFF
TGTGCCACATTATCAGGGACAGGGGTCAACACTGAAGCTTTCTTT
>-|-|TRBJ1-3|TRBV27
CASKGVSDSGNTIYF
TGTGCCAGCAAGGGGGTGTCCGACTCTGGAAACACCATATATTTT
>TRBD2|-|TRBJ2-1|TRBV5-1
CASSRLAGGAYNEQFF
TGCGCCAGCAGCCGACTAGCGGGGGGAGCCTACAATGAGCAGTTCTTC
>-|-|TRBJ1-2|TRBV7-2
CASSFRPLSRGGGYTF
TGTGCCAGCAGCTTCCGACCCCTGAGCCGAGGCGGGGGCTACACCTTC
>TRBD2|-|TRBJ2-7|TRBV6-5
CASRLAGGPTYEQYF
TGTGCCAGCAGACTAGCGGGGGGTCCTACCTACGAGCAGTACTTC
>TRBD2|-|TRBJ2-7|TRBV11-3
CASSLDGLSGGRNEQYF
TGTGCCAGCAGCTTAGATGGGCTGAGCGGGGGGCGCAACGAGCAGTACTTC
>-|-|TRBJ2-7|TRBV11-2
CASSLDRDLLGHEQYF
TGTGCCAGCAGCTTAGACAGGGATCTTTTGGGGCACGAGCAGTACTTC
>TRBD1|-|TRBJ2-7|TRBV11-2
CASAGGQGAPGYHEQYF
TGTGCCAGCGCCGGAGGACAGGGGGCACCTGGCTACCACGAGCAGTACTTC
>-|-|TRBJ1-5|TRBV19
CASSIEGGRDQPQHF
TGTGCCAGTAGTATAGAGGGTGGGAGGGATCAGCCCCAGCATTTT
>-|-|TRBJ1-3|TRBV25-1
CASSGEQGTLSGNTIYF
TGTGCCAGCAGTGGGGAACAGGGTACTCTCTCTGGAAACACCATATATTTT
>-|-|TRBJ1-6|TRBV30
CAWREGGAGSPLHF
TGTGCCTGGAGAGAGGGGGGGGCGGGTTCACCCCTCCACTTT
>-|once|TRBJ2-7|TRBV4-1
CASSQVEDEQYF
TGCGCCAGCAGCCAAGTGGAGGACGAGCAGTACTTC
>TRBD2|few|TRBJ2-1|TRBV27
CASSGQPGLAVWNEQFF
TGTGCCAGCAGTGGACAACCGGGACTAGCTGTCTGGAATGAGCAGTTCTTC
>TRBD1|-|TRBJ2-7|TRBV29-1
CSVGTGVHEQYF
TGCAGCGTCGGGACAGGGGTCCACGAGCAGTACTTC
>-|-|TRBJ2-6|TRBV27
CASSSRDFRTGANVLTF
TGTGCCAGCAGTTCAAGGGACTTCAGAACTGGGGCCAACGTCCTGACTTTC
>TRBD2|-|TRBJ2-3|TRBV15
CATSRVASGADTQYF
TGTGCCACCAGCAGAGTAGCTAGCGGCGCAGATACGCAGTATTTT
>-|-|TRBJ2-3|TRBV4-2
CASSLGGGADTQYF
TGTGCCAGCAGCCTAGGGGGCGGGGCAGATACGCAGTATTTT
>-|-|TRBJ2-7|TRBV10-1
CAIAQGGGYEQYF
TGCGCCATCGCCCAGGGGGGTGGGTACGAGCAGTACTTC
>-|-|TRBJ1-2|TRBV19
CASDSPAGYGYTF
TGTGCCAGTGACAGCCCGGCGGGGTATGGCTACACCTTC
>-|-|TRBJ2-7|TRBV5-1
CASSPFRGTGEQYF
TGCGCCAGCAGCCCCTTTCGCGGGACGGGGGAGCAGTACTTC
>-|once|TRBJ1-2|TRBV4-3
CASSQDRAGDELLVYGYTF
TGCGCCAGCAGCCAAGATCGGGCAGGGGACGAGTTATTAGTCTATGGCTACACCTTC
>TRBD2|-|TRBJ2-5|TRBV7-7
CATEGSGVKTQYF
TGTGCGACGGAGGGTAGCGGGGTGAAGACCCAGTACTTC
>TRBD2|-|TRBJ2-7|TRBV7-9
CASTREGTYEQYF
TGTGCCAGTACGCGGGAGGGTACCTACGAGCAGTACTTC
>-|-|TRBJ2-7|TRBV7-9
CASSLGGGEQYF
TGTGCCAGCAGCTTAGGAGGGGGCGAGCAGTACTTC
>-|-|TRBJ2-1|TRBV6-1
CASSETEDYNEQFF
TGTGCCAGCAGTGAGACAGAGGATTACAATGAGCAGTTCTTC